These T cell receptor beta chains were read from a single sample in a study of blood T cells in healthy people across ages. One entry per CDR3 protein results from TCRdb running MiXCR on the 5' RACE reads. The sample contains 1.5 million to 2 million distinct CDR3 sequences, about 30% of which appear only once. The specimen sequenced was blood. The receptor source for this set is a woman younger than 45 in good health. Both conserved end residues are part of each CDR3. D genes are given only for firm matches. Where a row states a size, it is once, few, many or the class of an expanded clone; other rows omit it.

v_gene	abundance	d_gene	j_gene	CDR3aa	CDR3nt
TRBV28	NA	TRBD1	TRBJ1-3	CASSPTTGFSGNTIYF	TGTGCCAGCAGTCCCACGACAGGGTTCTCTGGAAACACCATATATTTT
TRBV11-2	NA	NA	TRBJ2-1	CASSLERRREFF	TGTGCCAGCAGCTTAGAGCGAAGAAGGGAGTTCTTC
TRBV4-1	few	NA	TRBJ2-1	CASNLPGGSSYNEQFF	TGCGCCAGCAACCTTCCTGGAGGAAGCTCCTACAATGAGCAGTTCTTC
TRBV24-1	few	TRBD1	TRBJ2-3	CATSDPGQVNTQYF	TGTGCCACCAGTGATCCGGGACAGGTCAATACGCAGTATTTT
TRBV5-1	many	TRBD2	TRBJ2-3	CASSARAGGTDTQYF	TGCGCCAGCAGCGCCCGAGCGGGAGGCACAGATACGCAGTATTTT
TRBV12-3/TRBV12-4	NA	NA	TRBJ2-7	CASSPHSSGVGVYEQYF	TGTGCCAGCAGTCCCCACAGTTCCGGGGTTGGGGTCTACGAGCAGTACTTC
TRBV29-1	few	NA	TRBJ2-7	CSVEEREPYEQYF	TGCAGCGTTGAGGAGAGGGAGCCCTACGAGCAGTACTTC
TRBV20-1	few	TRBD2	TRBJ2-3	CSARWSLAGRTDTQYF	TGCAGTGCTAGATGGTCCCTAGCGGGCCGCACAGATACGCAGTATTTT
TRBV4-1	NA	NA	TRBJ2-7	CASSPRDGEYEQYF	TGCGCCAGCAGCCCACGGGACGGGGAGTACGAGCAGTACTTC
TRBV7-2	NA	TRBD2	TRBJ2-1	CASSLGGLAGVNEQFF	TGTGCCAGCAGCTTAGGTGGCCTAGCGGGGGTGAATGAGCAGTTCTTC
TRBV28	few	TRBD1	TRBJ2-3	CASSTYATGPRDTQYF	TGTGCCAGCAGTACTTACGCGACAGGGCCCCGGGATACGCAGTATTTT
TRBV27	many	TRBD2	TRBJ2-7	CASSWTSGSPYEQYF	TGTGCCAGCAGTTGGACTAGCGGGAGCCCCTACGAGCAGTACTTC
TRBV7-2	NA	TRBD2	TRBJ2-5	CASSSVGLAGDTQYF	TGTGCCAGCAGCTCAGTGGGACTAGCGGGGGACACTCAGTACTTC
TRBV29-1	many	TRBD1	TRBJ2-5	CSVDDRVIETQYF	TGCAGCGTTGATGACAGGGTAATAGAGACCCAGTACTTC
TRBV7-2	few	NA	TRBJ1-6	CASSLVGTVDNSPLHF	TGTGCCAGCAGCTTAGTCGGAACAGTCGATAATTCACCCCTCCACTTT
TRBV7-3	NA	NA	TRBJ1-6	CASSLTAGVDSPLHF	TGTGCCAGCAGCTTAACTGCTGGGGTGGATTCACCCCTCCACTTT
TRBV30	few	NA	TRBJ2-1	CAWSRGGLFGEQFF	TGTGCCTGGAGTCGAGGGGGACTATTCGGTGAGCAGTTCTTC
TRBV6-1	few	TRBD1	TRBJ2-7	CASLGSSGLGQRSYEQYF	TGTGCCAGCTTAGGGAGCAGTGGTCTGGGACAGAGGTCCTACGAGCAGTACTTC
TRBV12-3/TRBV12-4	NA	NA	TRBJ2-7	CASSARRATYEQYF	TGTGCCAGCAGTGCCCGACGGGCGACCTACGAGCAGTACTTC
TRBV5-1	many	NA	TRBJ2-6	CASSQGLYSGANVLTF	TGCGCCAGCAGCCAGGGACTTTACTCTGGGGCCAACGTCCTGACTTTC
TRBV24-1	many	TRBD2	TRBJ2-7	CATSDSHLAANEQYF	TGTGCCACCAGTGATTCGCACCTAGCGGCGAACGAGCAGTACTTC
TRBV20-1	NA	NA	TRBJ1-1	CSARDVTGNTEAFF	TGCAGTGCTAGAGATGTGACAGGGAACACTGAAGCTTTCTTT
TRBV28	few	TRBD1	TRBJ2-1	CASSSPGQVYNEQFF	TGTGCCAGCAGTTCCCCGGGACAGGTCTACAATGAGCAGTTCTTC
TRBV2	few	TRBD2	TRBJ2-5	CASRRGLAETQYF	TGTGCCAGCAGGCGGGGACTAGCGGAGACCCAGTACTTC
TRBV2	NA	NA	TRBJ1-3	CASTRQISGNTIYF	TGTGCCAGCACTCGGCAGATCTCTGGAAACACCATATATTTT
TRBV7-9	NA	NA	TRBJ2-1	CASGMSGGTYDEQFF	TGTGCCAGCGGCATGTCTGGGGGCACCTACGATGAGCAGTTCTTC
TRBV27	NA	NA	TRBJ1-6	CASSAPPNSPLHF	TGTGCCAGCAGTGCCCCCCCGAATTCACCCCTCCACTTT
TRBV5-6	many	TRBD2	TRBJ2-7	CASSPGTNYEQYF	TGTGCCAGCAGCCCCGGGACTAACTACGAGCAGTACTTC
TRBV6-5	few	NA	TRBJ1-5	CASGHGDQSQHF	TGTGCCAGCGGGCATGGGGATCAGTCCCAGCATTTT
TRBV7-6	many	TRBD1	TRBJ2-6	CASSQISEGRDRGSGANVLTF	TGTGCCAGCAGTCAGATATCCGAAGGCCGGGACAGGGGATCTGGGGCCAACGTCCTGACTTTC